Following are 17 T cell receptor beta chains from one sample sequenced in a study of T cells in narcolepsy. Method: immunoSEQ multiplex PCR; TCRdb's copy keeps in-frame clones and lacks some. The table shows over 30,000 clones, with approximately 84% occurring only once. Specimen: CD45RA- memory CD4+ T cells from PBMCs. The receptors come from a human donor with narcolepsy.

CDR3 residues: CASSLGVSLAKNIQYF. The CDR3 DNA follows: TGTGCCAGCAGCTTGGGGGTTTCACTAGCCAAAAACATTCAGTACTTC. The genes are TRBV5-6 and TRBJ2-4; D not certain. The CDR3 contains 16 residues. Germline CDR1 is SGHDT and CDR2 is YYEEEE. V was trimmed by 0 bases and J by 0 bases, leaving 10 bases between them.

The chain is built from TRBV10-3 and TRBJ1-2; 10 nucleotides align to TRBD1. Losses at the gene ends were 6 bases for V and 2 bases for J; bases not matched to a gene: 6. CDR1 is ENHRY and CDR2 is SYGVKD in the germline V gene. The CDR3 loop spans 15 amino acids. The DNA for the CDR3 is TGTGCCATCAGCTCGACAGGGGGCGGAAACTATGGCTACACCTTC. Translated, it gives CAISSTGGGNYGYTF.

The chain recombines TRBV7-2 with TRBJ1-5; D is undetermined. Trimming pared 7 bases from V and 2 bases from J, leaving 15 bases between. The length of the CDR3 is 15 residues. The germline CDR1 and CDR2 sequences are SGHTA and FQGNSA. The CDR3 protein is CASTTAWAGNQPQHF. The DNA of the CDR3 is TGTGCCAGCACCACAGCCTGGGCGGGCAATCAGCCCCAGCATTTT.

This chain connects TRBV15 to TRBJ1-4; D ambiguous. V gave up 0 bases and J gave up 1 base, with 9 bases separating them. From germline, CDR1 is LNHNV and CDR2 YYDKDF (reference sequence). The CDR3 extends over 16 amino acids. CDR3 coding DNA: TGTGCCACCAGCAGAGACCCGTCAATAACTAATGAAAAACTGTTTTTT. Translation: CATSRDPSITNEKLFF.

This clone was counted a single time. The chain combines TRBV11-2 with TRBJ2-1; D unresolved. The CDR3 sequence is 14 residues long. Germline CDR1 SGHAT, CDR2 FQNNGV. V gave up 0 bases and J gave up 10 bases, with 13 bases separating them. In nucleotides, the CDR3 is TGTGCCAGCAGCTTAGATCACGTGGCGAGCGAGCAGTTCTTC. The encoded protein is CASSLDHVASEQFF. Variable domain in full (rest from reference TRBV11-2 and TRBJ2-1): EAGVAQSPRYKIIEKRQSVAFWCNPISGHATLYWYQQILGQGPKLLIQFQNNGVVDDSQLPKDRFSAERLKGVDSTLKIQPAKLEDSAVYLCASSLDHVASEQFFGPGTRLTVL.

The rearrangement links TRBV9 to TRBJ1-2; D unresolved. The CDR3 runs 13 residues. Germline CDR1 reads SGDLS; CDR2 reads YYNGEE. Trimming left V 0 bases short and J 2 bases short, with 5 bases between. CDR3 residues: CASSVGANYGYTF. CDR3 bases: TGTGCCAGCAGCGTAGGTGCGAACTATGGCTACACCTTC. Using reference TRBV9 and TRBJ1-2 for the parts outside the CDR3, the full variable domain is DSGVTQTPKHLITATGQRVTLRCSPRSGDLSVYWYQQSLDQGLQFLIQYYNGEERAKGNILERFSAQQFPDLHSELNLSSLELGDSALYFCASSVGANYGYTFGSGTRLTVV.

The V call is TRBV28, the J call TRBJ1-5; a possible D gene is TRBD1 (5 bases). V was trimmed by 6 bases and J by 0 bases, leaving 15 bases between them. This CDR3 spans 16 amino acids. Looked up from germline, CDR1 is MDHEN and CDR2 is SYDVKM. The CDR3 region is CASRADDSYSNQPQHF. In DNA form, the CDR3 reads TGTGCCAGCAGGGCCGACGACAGCTATAGCAATCAGCCCCAGCATTTT.

The V and J genes are TRBV27 and TRBJ2-1; D unclear. V was shortened by 8 bases and J by 0 bases, with 14 bases between the two germline ends. The CDR3 loop spans 15 amino acids. CDR1 MNHEY and CDR2 SMNVEV come from the germline V gene (reference sequence). The CDR3 DNA sequence: TGTGCCAGCTACCGGAACCGAAACTCCTACAATGAGCAGTTCTTC. This translates into CASYRNRNSYNEQFF.

V is TRBV6-1 and J is TRBJ1-2; TRBD1 matches 9 bases. The CDR3 covers 14 residues. CDR1 and CDR2 (germline): MNHNS, SASEGT. With V trimmed by 6 bases and J by 3 bases, 5 bases remained unmatched. In nucleotides, the CDR3 is TGTGCCAGCAGGGGGACAGGGAGTCACTATGGCTACACCTTC. This codes for CASRGTGSHYGYTF.

This chain uses TRBV19 with TRBJ2-2, with 7 positions matching TRBD1. The J segment lost 6 bases and the V segment lost 4 bases, leaving 8 bases of the junction unmatched. The CDR3 has 15 amino acids. From germline, CDR1 is LNHDA and CDR2 SQIVND (reference sequence). CDR3 sequence (DNA): TGTGCCAGTAGTAGTACAGGGGTAGGATCCGGGGAGCTGTTTTTT. Protein product: CASSSTGVGSGELFF.

This clone came up once. The V gene is TRBV4-2, the J gene TRBJ2-1; 11 nucleotides align to TRBD2. The CDR3 is 15 amino acids. Trimming took 4 bases from V and 8 from J; bases not matched to a gene: 7. CDR1 LGHNA and CDR2 YNFKEQ come from the germline V gene. The CDR3 DNA reads TGTGCCAGCAGCCCGGGACTAGCGGTTTTAGATGAGCAGTTCTTC. This translates into CASSPGLAVLDEQFF.

This clone was detected a few times. The chain is built from TRBV5-6 and TRBJ2-1, with a possible D match to TRBD2 (5 bases). Trimming stripped 1 base from V and 5 bases from J, with 13 bases between. The germline gives CDR1 SGHDT, CDR2 YYEEEE. The CDR3 covers 15 residues. The CDR3, as DNA: TGTGCCAGCAGCTTGCGACCGTCGGGGAACAATGAGCAGTTCTTC. It is translated as CASSLRPSGNNEQFF.

This sequence joins TRBV7-9 and TRBJ1-2; 11 bases map to TRBD1. The CDR3 length is 12 residues. V dropped 5 bases and J dropped 10; count of bases not matched to a gene: 3. The germline gives CDR1 SEHNR, CDR2 FQNEAQ (reference sequence). CDR3 in amino acids: CASSAGQGDYTF. The CDR3 nucleotides read TGTGCCAGCAGCGCGGGACAGGGGGACTACACCTTC.

The chain combines TRBV2 with TRBJ1-2, with a tentative D call TRBD1 (5 bases). The CDR3 totals 12 residues. V was trimmed by 1 base and J by 5 bases, leaving 5 bases between them. Germline V gene lookup returns CDR1 SNHLY and CDR2 FYNNEI. The CDR3 DNA reads TGTGCCAGCAGTGAAGGGACATATGGCTACACCTTC. Encoded protein: CASSEGTYGYTF.

This chain connects TRBV7-3 to TRBJ2-2, with D tentatively TRBD1 or TRBD2 (7 bases each). Germline V gives CDR1 SGHTA, CDR2 FQGTGA. The CDR3 has 17 amino acids. Trimming stripped 2 bases from V and 2 bases from J, with 15 bases between. CDR3 loop: CASSLGRGRFNTGELFF. The CDR3 bases are TGTGCCAGCAGCTTAGGGAGGGGGCGTTTTAACACCGGGGAGCTGTTTTTT.

The rearrangement uses TRBV18 and TRBJ1-5; D might be TRBD1 (5 bases). Germline CDR1 and CDR2: KGHSH and LQKENI. The CDR3 is made up of 15 amino acids. Trimming took off 3 bases at V and 7 bases at J, with 16 bases between the two ends. The CDR3 DNA is TGTGCCAGCTCACCTGAAAGGGGCTTAGGGCAGCCCCAGCATTTT. It codes for CASSPERGLGQPQHF.

This chain links TRBV7-2 with TRBJ2-5, with D tentatively TRBD1 or TRBD2 (6 bases each). There are 16 residues in the CDR3. Trimming removed 1 base at V and 1 base at J, with 13 bases between. Germline V gives CDR1 SGHTA, CDR2 FQGNSA. The CDR3 nucleotides are TGTGCCAGCAGCTTAGACCTTCGGGGGCCCCAAGAGACCCAGTACTTC. Translation: CASSLDLRGPQETQYF.